The T cell receptor beta chain under discussion was sequenced for a study of blood T cell repertoires in COVID-19. Study background: The analysed material was cDNA or gDNA that came from T cells, B-cell-depleted T cells, or PBMCs.

Enrolled through a virtual design, the participants were between 18 and 89 years of age and came from 24 US areas. Using immunoSEQ multiplex PCR, the repertoire was profiled, and TCRdb retains in-frame clones only, with some absent. This sample yields over 200,000 clones, of which roughly 89% are seen a single time; around 15% belongs to the top ten. CDR1 and CDR2 (germline): LNHNV, YYDKDF (reference sequence). The length of the CDR3 is 13 residues. V gave up 1 base and J gave up 15 bases; unmatched junction bases: 8. This chain joins TRBV15 and TRBJ2-1; 8 nucleotides match TRBD2. This clonotype was obtained from a man under 40 who had been exposed to COVID-19. Sample: PBMCs or T cells enriched from blood (not recorded which). CDR3 amino acids: CATSRVREESSFF. The CDR3 DNA follows: TGTGCCACCAGCAGAGTGCGGGAGGAGTCTTCGTTCTTC.